This TCR beta chain was identified in a study of T-cell memory formation after mild COVID-19. CDR1 is MGHRA and CDR2 is YSYEKL in the germline V gene. The CDR3 totals 14 residues. Between the trimmed V and J ends, which lost 1 base and 5 bases, there was a span of 10 bases. TCRdb recomputed calls from the 5' RACE reads with MiXCR, one row per CDR3 protein. The table shows approximately 450,000 distinct CDR3 sequences, with 15% to 20% occurring only once. The sequenced sample was PBMCs or a T cell subset sorted from them (not recorded which). V usage is TRBV4-1 and J usage is TRBJ2-3; D possibly corresponds to TRBD2 (6 bases). The sequence came from an adult woman who had mild COVID-19 (a few samples of this study predate the infection). Cell type and time point are not known. CDR3 sequence (DNA): TGCGCCAGCAGCCAAGGACTAGATGGAGATACGCAGTATTTT. This translates into CASSQGLDGDTQYF.